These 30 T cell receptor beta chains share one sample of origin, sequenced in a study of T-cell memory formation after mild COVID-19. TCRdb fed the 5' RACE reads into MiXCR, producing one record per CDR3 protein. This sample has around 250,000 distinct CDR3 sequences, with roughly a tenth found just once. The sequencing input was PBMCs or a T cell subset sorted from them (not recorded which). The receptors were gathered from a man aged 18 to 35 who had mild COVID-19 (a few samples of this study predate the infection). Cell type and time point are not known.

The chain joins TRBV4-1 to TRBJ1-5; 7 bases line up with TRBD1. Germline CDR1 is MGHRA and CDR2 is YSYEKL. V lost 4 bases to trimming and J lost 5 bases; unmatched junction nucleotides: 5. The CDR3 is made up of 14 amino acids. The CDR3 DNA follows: TGCGCCAGCAGCCCGGGACAGCAGCATCAGCCCCAGCATTTT. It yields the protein CASSPGQQHQPQHF.

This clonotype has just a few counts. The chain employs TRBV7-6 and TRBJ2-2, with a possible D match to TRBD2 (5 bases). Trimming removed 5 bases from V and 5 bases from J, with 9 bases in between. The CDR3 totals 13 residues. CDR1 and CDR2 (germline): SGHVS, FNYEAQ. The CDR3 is CASSGTRTGELFF. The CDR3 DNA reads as TGTGCCAGCAGCGGCACTAGAACCGGGGAGCTGTTTTTT. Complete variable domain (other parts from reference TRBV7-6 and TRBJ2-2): GAGVSQSPRYKVTKRGQDVALRCDPISGHVSLYWYRQALGQGPEFLTYFNYEAQQDKSGLPNDRFSAERPEGSISTLTIQRTEQRDSAMYRCASSGTRTGELFFGEGSRLTVL.

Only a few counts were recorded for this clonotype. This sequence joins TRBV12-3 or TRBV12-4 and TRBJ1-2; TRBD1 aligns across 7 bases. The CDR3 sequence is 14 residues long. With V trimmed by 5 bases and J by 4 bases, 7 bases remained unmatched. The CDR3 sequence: CASSGGTVSYGYTF. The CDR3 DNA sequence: TGTGCCAGCAGTGGGGGGACAGTTTCCTATGGCTACACCTTC.

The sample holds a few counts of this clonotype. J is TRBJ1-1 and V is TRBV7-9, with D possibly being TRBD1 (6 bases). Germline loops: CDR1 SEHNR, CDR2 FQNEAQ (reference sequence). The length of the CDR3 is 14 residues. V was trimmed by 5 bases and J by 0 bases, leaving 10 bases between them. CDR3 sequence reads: CASSRQDMNTEAFF. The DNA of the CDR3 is TGTGCCAGCAGCCGACAGGACATGAACACTGAAGCTTTCTTT.

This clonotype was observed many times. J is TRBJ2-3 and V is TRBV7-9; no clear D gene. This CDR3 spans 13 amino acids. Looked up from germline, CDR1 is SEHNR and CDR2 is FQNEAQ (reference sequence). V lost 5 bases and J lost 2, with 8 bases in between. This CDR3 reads CASSPRATDTQYF. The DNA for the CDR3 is TGTGCCAGCAGCCCTCGGGCCACAGATACGCAGTATTTT.

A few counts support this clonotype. CDR3 amino acids: CAISDYPGTTNEKLFF. In nucleotides, the CDR3 is TGTGCCATCAGTGACTACCCAGGGACGACTAATGAAAAACTGTTTTTT. The rearrangement joins TRBV10-3 to TRBJ1-4; D might be TRBD1 (5 bases). The V gene lost 3 bases and the J gene lost 2 bases, with 13 bases spanning the gap. The CDR3 has 16 amino acids. Germline values: CDR1 ENHRY, CDR2 SYGVKD.

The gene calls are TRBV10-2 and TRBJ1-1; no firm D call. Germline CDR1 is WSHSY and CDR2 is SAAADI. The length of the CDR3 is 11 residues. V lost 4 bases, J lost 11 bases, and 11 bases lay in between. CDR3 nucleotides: TGCGCCAGCAGTGCCCTGGCGGGGGCTTTCTTT. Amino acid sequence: CASSALAGAFF.

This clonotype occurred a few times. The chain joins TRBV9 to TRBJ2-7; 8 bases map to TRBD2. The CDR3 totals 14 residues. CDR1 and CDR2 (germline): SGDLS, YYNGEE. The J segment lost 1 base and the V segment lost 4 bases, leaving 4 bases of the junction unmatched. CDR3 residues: CASSKGLVSYEQYF. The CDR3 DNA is TGTGCCAGCAGCAAGGGACTAGTTTCCTACGAGCAGTACTTC.

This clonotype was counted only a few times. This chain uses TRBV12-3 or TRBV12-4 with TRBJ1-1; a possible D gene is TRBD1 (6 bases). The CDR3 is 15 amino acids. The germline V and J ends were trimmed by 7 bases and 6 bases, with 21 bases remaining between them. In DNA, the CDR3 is TGTGCCAGCACCAAATCCGGGGGCGGCTTCTCTGAAGCTTTCTTT. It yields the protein CASTKSGGGFSEAFF.

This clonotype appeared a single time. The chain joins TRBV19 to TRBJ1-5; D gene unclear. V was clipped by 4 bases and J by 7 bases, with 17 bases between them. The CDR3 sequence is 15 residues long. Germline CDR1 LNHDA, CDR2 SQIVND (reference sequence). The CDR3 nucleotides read TGTGCCAGTAGTACCCCAGGTCCGCCCCACCAGCCCCAGCATTTT. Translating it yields CASSTPGPPHQPQHF.

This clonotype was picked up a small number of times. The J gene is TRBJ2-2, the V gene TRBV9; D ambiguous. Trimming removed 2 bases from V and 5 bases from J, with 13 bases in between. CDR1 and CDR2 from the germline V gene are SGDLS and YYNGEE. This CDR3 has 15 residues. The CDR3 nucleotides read TGTGCCAGCAGCGTCGACATGGGCAGTACCGGGGAGCTGTTTTTT. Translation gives CASSVDMGSTGELFF.

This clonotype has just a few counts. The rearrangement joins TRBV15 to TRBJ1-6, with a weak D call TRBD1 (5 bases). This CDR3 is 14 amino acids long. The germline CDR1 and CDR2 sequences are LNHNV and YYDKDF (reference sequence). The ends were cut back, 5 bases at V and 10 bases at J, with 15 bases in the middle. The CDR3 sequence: CATSQGAARSPLHF. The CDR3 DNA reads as TGTGCCACCAGCCAAGGGGCAGCGAGGTCACCCCTCCACTTT.

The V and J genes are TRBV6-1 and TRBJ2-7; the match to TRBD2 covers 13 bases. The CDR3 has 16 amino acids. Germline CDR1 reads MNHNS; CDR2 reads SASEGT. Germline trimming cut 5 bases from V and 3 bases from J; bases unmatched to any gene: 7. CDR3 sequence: CASSRKGTSGDYEQYV. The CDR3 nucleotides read TGTGCCAGCAGTCGAAAGGGGACTAGCGGGGACTACGAGCAGTACGTC.

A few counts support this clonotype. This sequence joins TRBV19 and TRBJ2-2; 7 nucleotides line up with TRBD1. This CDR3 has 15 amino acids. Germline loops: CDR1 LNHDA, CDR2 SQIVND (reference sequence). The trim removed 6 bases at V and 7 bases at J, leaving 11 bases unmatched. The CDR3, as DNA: TGTGCCAGTAGCCGACTCGACAGGGAAGGCGGGGAGCTGTTTTTT. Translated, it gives CASSRLDREGGELFF. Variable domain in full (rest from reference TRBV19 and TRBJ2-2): DGGITQSPKYLFRKEGQNVTLSCEQNLNHDAMYWYRQDPGQGLRLIYYSQIVNDFQKGDIAEGYSVSREKKESFPLTVTSAQKNPTAFYLCASSRLDREGGELFFGEGSRLTVL.

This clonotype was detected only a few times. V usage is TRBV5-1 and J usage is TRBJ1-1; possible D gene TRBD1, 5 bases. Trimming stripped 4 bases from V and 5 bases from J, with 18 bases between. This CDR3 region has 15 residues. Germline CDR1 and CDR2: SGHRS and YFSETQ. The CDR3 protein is CASSVMGHVGTEAFF. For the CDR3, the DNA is TGCGCCAGCAGCGTGATGGGGCACGTAGGAACTGAAGCTTTCTTT.

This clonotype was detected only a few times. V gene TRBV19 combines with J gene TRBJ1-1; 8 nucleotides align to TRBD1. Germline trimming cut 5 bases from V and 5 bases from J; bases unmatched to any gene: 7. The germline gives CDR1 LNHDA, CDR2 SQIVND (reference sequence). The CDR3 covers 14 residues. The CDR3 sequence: CASSWTGLRTEAFF. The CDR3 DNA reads TGTGCCAGTAGTTGGACAGGGCTGAGGACTGAAGCTTTCTTT. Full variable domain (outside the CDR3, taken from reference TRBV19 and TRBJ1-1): DGGITQSPKYLFRKEGQNVTLSCEQNLNHDAMYWYRQDPGQGLRLIYYSQIVNDFQKGDIAEGYSVSREKKESFPLTVTSAQKNPTAFYLCASSWTGLRTEAFFGQGTRLTVV.

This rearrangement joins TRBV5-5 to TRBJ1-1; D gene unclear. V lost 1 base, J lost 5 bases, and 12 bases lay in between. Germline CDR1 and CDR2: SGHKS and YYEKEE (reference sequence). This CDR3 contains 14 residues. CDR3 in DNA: TGTGCCAGCAGCTTGTATCTGCAAGGGACTGAAGCTTTCTTT. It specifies CASSLYLQGTEAFF.

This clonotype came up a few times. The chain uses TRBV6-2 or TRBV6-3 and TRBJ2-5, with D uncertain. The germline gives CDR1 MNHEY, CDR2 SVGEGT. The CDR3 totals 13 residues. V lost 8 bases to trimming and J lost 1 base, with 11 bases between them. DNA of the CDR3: TGTGCCAGCTGGGCCAGCCCCCAAGAGACCCAGTACTTC. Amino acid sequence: CASWASPQETQYF.

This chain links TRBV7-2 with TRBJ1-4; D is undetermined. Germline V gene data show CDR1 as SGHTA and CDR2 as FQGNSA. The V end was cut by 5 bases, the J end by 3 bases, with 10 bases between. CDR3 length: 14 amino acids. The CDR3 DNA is TGTGCCAGCAGCCAACGCCGGGCTAATGAAAAACTGTTTTTT. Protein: CASSQRRANEKLFF.

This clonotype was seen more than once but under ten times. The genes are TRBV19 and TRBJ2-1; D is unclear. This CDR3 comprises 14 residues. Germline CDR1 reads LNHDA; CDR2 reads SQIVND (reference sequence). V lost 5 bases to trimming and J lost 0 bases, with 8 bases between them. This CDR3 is CASSLGTSYNEQFF. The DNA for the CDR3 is TGTGCCAGTAGTCTTGGCACCTCCTACAATGAGCAGTTCTTC.

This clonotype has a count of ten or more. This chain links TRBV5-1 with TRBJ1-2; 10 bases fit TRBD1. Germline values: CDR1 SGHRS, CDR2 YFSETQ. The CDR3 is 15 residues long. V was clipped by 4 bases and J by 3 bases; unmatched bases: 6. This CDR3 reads CASSVGQGTDYGYTF. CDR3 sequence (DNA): TGCGCCAGCAGCGTGGGACAGGGGACAGACTATGGCTACACCTTC. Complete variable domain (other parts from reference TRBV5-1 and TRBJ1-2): KAGVTQTPRYLIKTRGQQVTLSCSPISGHRSVSWYQQTPGQGLQFLFEYFSETQRNKGNFPGRFSGRQFSNSRSEMNVSTLELGDSALYLCASSVGQGTDYGYTFGSGTRLTVV.

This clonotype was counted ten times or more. CDR3 sequence reads: CASSSAGQGTGELFF. The CDR3 coding sequence is TGCGCCAGCAGCTCCGCGGGACAGGGAACCGGGGAGCTGTTTTTT. V gene TRBV5-1 combines with J gene TRBJ2-2, with 9 bases that match TRBD1. With V trimmed by 3 bases and J by 5 bases, 5 bases remained unmatched. Germline values: CDR1 SGHRS, CDR2 YFSETQ. This CDR3 spans 15 amino acids.

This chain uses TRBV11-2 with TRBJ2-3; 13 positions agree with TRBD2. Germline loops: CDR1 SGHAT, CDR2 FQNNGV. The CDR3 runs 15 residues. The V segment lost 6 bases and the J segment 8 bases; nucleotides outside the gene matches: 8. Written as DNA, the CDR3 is TGTGCCAGCAGGGCCCCGGGACTAGCGGGGTTTACGCAGTATTTT. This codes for CASRAPGLAGFTQYF. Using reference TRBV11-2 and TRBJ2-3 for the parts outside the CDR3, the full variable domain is EAGVAQSPRYKIIEKRQSVAFWCNPISGHATLYWYQQILGQGPKLLIQFQNNGVVDDSQLPKDRFSAERLKGVDSTLKIQPAKLEDSAVYLCASRAPGLAGFTQYFGPGTRLTVL.

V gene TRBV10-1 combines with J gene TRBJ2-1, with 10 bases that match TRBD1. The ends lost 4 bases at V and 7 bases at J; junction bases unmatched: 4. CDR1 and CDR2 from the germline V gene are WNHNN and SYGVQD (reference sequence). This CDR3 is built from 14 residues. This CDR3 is CASSGGQGGNEQFF. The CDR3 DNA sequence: TGCGCCAGCAGTGGAGGACAGGGGGGGAATGAGCAGTTCTTC.

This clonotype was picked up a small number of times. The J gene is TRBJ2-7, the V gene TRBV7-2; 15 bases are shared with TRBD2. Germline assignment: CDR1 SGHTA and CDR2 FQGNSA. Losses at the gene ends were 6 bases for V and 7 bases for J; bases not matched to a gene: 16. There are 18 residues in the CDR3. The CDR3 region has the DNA TGTGCCAGCAGTGGCTGGTTCGGACTAGCGGGGGGGCCTGAAGAGCAGTACTTC. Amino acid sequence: CASSGWFGLAGGPEEQYF. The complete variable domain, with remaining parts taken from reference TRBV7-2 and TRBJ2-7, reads GAGVSQSPSNKVTEKGKDVELRCDPISGHTALYWYRQSLGQGLEFLIYFQGNSAPDKSGLPSDRFSAERTGGSVSTLTIQRTQQEDSAVYLCASSGWFGLAGGPEEQYFGPGTRLTVT.

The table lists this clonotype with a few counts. The CDR3 protein is CASTSTDTQYF. CDR3 nucleotides: TGTGCCAGCACCAGCACAGATACGCAGTATTTT. The chain couples TRBV25-1 to TRBJ2-3, with unresolved D. The germline V gene has CDR1 MGHDK and CDR2 SYGVNS. This CDR3 has 11 amino acids. V was trimmed by 7 bases and J by 0 bases, leaving 2 bases between them.

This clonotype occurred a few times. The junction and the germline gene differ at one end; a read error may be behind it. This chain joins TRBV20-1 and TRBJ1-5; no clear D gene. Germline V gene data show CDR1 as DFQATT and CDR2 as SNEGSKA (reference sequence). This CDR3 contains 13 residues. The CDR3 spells CSARVRGNQPQHF. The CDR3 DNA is TGCAGCGCTAGGGTAAGAGGCAATCAGCCCCAGCATTTT.

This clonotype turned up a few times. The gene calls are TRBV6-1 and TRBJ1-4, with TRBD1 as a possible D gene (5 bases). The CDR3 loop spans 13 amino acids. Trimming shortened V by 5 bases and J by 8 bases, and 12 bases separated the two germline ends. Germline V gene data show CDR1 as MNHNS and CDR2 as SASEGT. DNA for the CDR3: TGTGCCAGCAGTCCAGGGCAATCGGAAAAACTGTTTTTT. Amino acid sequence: CASSPGQSEKLFF.

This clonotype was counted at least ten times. The CDR3 region has the DNA TGTGCCAGCAGCTTAGCCCTCGCGGGGGAGCAGTACGTC. Translating it yields CASSLALAGEQYV. This chain links TRBV7-2 with TRBJ2-7; perhaps TRBD2 as D (6 bases). Germline loops: CDR1 SGHTA, CDR2 FQGNSA. V was cut by 0 bases and J by 7 bases, with 10 bases left in between. The CDR3 consists of 13 residues.

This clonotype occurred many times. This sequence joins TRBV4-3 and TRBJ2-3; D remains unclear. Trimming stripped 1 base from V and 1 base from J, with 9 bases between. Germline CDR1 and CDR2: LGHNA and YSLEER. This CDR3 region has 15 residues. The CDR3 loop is CASSQASTGTDTQYF. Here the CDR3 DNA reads TGCGCCAGCAGCCAAGCATCCACGGGCACAGATACGCAGTATTTT.